This T cell receptor beta chain was identified in a study of human T cells and chemical hapten exposure. CDR1 and CDR2 (germline): SQVTM, ANQGSEA. V was cut by 7 bases and J by 4 bases, with 11 bases left in between. The CDR3 runs to 11 residues. In this sample, this clonotype turned up many times. Time point indicated: pre-sensitization, week 0. Stated treatment: therapeutic diphenylcyclopropenone sensitization with weekly scalp DPC. Unfractionated whole blood yielded total RNA. Each CDR3 protein gets one entry after TCRdb re-called the RACE reads with MiXCR. This sample has 120,000 or so distinct CDR3 sequences, with less than 15% found just once.

The source is a woman younger than 35 with alopecia areata. Some clones in this sample may be carry-over from other donors' samples. The material was whole blood, obtained in connection with sensitization to the hapten diphenylcyclopropenone (DPC). The chain carries TRBV29-1 and TRBJ2-7, with D maybe TRBD2 (5 bases). CDR3 DNA sequence: TGCAGCGGTACGAGGGCATACGAGCAGTACTTC. This translates into CSGTRAYEQYF.